This is a list of T cell receptor beta chains from one sample in a study of blood T cell repertoires in COVID-19. TCRdb keeps only in-frame clones here, not all; method: immunoSEQ multiplex PCR. The sample has 300,000 to 500,000 clones; approximately 85% are singletons. The sample comprised PBMCs or T cells enriched from blood (not recorded which). These receptors came from a woman aged 40 to 50 with acute COVID-19. Both conserved end residues are part of each CDR3.

J | V | CDR3
TRBJ2-5 | TRBV1 | CTSSQPPLAGGLETQYF
TRBJ1-1 | TRBV19 | CASSTGPGSTEAFF
TRBJ1-1 | TRBV7-9 | CASSLGQGKAFF
TRBJ2-7 | TRBV5-1 | CASSSRDGSSYEQYF
TRBJ1-6 | TRBV6-6 | CASSYYPRQGGSPLHF
TRBJ1-2 | TRBV30 | CAGSSGTFRF
TRBJ2-3 | TRBV7-9 | CASTHSDRGRSDTQYF
TRBJ1-1 | TRBV7-8 | CASSFKVVGGYTEAFF
TRBJ2-5 | TRBV6-2/TRBV6-3 | CASSVEAVKETQYF
TRBJ2-3 | TRBV7-2 | CASSMSPDTQYF
TRBJ2-5 | TRBV6-5 | CASSLTRDSRETQYF
TRBJ2-3 | TRBV4-1 | CASSQGLGASTDTQYF
TRBJ1-6 | TRBV7-2 | CASSWDRVDRSYNSPLHF
TRBJ2-5 | TRBV6-7 | CASSYSMGLAGVQETQYF
TRBJ2-7 | TRBV20-1 | CSAVGKYEQYF
TRBJ1-6 | TRBV27 | CASSLYGQGEINSPLHF
TRBJ1-4 | TRBV7-6 | CASSSPGQGMGKLFF
TRBJ2-7 | TRBV2 | CAGRGESSYEQYF